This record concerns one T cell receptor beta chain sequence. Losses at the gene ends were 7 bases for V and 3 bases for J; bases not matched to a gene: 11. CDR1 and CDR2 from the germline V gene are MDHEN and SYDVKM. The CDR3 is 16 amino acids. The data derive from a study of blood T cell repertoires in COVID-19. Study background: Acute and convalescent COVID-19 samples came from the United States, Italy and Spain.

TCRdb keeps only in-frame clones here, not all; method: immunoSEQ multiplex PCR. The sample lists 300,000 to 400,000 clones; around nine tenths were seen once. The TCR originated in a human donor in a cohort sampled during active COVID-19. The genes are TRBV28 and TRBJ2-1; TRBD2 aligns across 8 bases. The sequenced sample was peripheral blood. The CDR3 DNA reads TGTGCCAGCAACCCGGGGGGGCGGAGAGGCTACAATGAGCAGTTCTTC. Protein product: CASNPGGRRGYNEQFF.